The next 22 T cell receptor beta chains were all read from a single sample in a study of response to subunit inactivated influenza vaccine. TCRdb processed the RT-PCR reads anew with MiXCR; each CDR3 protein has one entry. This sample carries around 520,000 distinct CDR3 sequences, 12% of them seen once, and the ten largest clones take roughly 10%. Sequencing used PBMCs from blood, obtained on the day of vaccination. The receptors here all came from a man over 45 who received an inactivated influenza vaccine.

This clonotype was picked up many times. CDR3 in DNA: TGTGCCAGCAGCATATCAGGGGACCCGGCCTACGAGCAGTACTTC. Encoded protein: CASSISGDPAYEQYF. V usage is TRBV7-2 and J usage is TRBJ2-7; possible D gene TRBD1, 6 bases. V was clipped by 5 bases and J by 2 bases, with 16 bases between them. From germline, CDR1 is SGHTA and CDR2 FQGNSA. This CDR3 contains 15 residues.

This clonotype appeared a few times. In DNA, the CDR3 is TGTGCCAGCAGCTTCCGGGACAGGCCTATTGAGCAGTTCTTC. This translates into CASSFRDRPIEQFF. V and J are TRBV7-9 and TRBJ2-1, with 8 bases fitting TRBD1. The ends lost 3 bases at V and 9 bases at J; junction bases unmatched: 7. The germline gives CDR1 SEHNR, CDR2 FQNEAQ (reference sequence). This CDR3 comprises 14 residues.

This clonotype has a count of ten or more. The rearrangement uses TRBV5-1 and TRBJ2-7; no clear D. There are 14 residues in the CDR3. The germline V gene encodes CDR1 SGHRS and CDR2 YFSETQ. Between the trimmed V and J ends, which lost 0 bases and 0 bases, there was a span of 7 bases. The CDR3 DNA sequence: TGCGCCAGCAGCTTGGAGCAGCGCTCCTACGAGCAGTACTTC. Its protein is CASSLEQRSYEQYF.

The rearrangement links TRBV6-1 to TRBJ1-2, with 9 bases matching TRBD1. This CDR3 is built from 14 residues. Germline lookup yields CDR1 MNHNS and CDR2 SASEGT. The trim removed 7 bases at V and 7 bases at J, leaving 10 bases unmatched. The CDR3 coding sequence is TGTGCCAGCAATCCTACAGGGGGCTTAGTTGGCTACACCTTC. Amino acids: CASNPTGGLVGYTF.

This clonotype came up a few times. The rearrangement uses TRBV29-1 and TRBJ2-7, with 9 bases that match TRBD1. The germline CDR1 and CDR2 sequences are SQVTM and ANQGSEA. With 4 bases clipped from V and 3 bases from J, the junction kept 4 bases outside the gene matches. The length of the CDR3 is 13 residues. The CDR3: CSVGVDRGYEQYF. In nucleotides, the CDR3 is TGCAGCGTTGGAGTGGACAGGGGCTACGAGCAGTACTTC.

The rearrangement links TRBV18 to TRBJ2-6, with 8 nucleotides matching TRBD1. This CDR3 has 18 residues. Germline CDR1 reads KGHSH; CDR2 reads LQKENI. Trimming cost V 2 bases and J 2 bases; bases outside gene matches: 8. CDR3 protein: CASSPEDRVTAGANVLTF. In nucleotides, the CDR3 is TGTGCCAGCTCACCAGAGGACAGGGTAACAGCTGGGGCCAACGTCCTGACTTTC.

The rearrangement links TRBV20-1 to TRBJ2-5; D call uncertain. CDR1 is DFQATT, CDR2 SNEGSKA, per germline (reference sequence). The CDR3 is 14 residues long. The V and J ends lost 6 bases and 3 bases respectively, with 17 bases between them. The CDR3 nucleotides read TGCAGTGCCACACGTAAATTAGTGAAAGAGACCCAGTACTTC. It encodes CSATRKLVKETQYF.

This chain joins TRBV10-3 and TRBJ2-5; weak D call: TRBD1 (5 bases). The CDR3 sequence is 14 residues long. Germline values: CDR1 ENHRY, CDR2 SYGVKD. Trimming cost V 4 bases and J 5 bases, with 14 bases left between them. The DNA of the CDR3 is TGTGCCATCAGTGTGGGTCAGGGCCGGGAGACCCAGTACTTC. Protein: CAISVGQGRETQYF.

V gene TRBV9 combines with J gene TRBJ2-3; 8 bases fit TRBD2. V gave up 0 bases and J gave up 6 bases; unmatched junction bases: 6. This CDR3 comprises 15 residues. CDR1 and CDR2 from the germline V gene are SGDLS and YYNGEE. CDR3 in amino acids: CASSVGTGGPDTQYF. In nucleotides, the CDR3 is TGTGCCAGCAGCGTAGGGACGGGAGGGCCCGATACGCAGTATTTT.

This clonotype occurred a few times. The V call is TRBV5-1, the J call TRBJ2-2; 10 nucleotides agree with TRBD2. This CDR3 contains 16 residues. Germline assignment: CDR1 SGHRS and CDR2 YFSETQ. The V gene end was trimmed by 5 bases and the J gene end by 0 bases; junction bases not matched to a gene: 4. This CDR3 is CASSYSGGSNTGELFF. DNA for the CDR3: TGCGCCAGCAGTTATAGCGGGGGGTCGAACACCGGGGAGCTGTTTTTT.

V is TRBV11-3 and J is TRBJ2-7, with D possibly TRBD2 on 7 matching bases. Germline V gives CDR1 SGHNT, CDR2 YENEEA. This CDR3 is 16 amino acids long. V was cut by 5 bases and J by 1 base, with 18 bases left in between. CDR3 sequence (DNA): TGTGCCAGCAGCGTATTAACGCGGGGGCCTTCCTACGAGCAGTACTTC. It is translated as CASSVLTRGPSYEQYF.

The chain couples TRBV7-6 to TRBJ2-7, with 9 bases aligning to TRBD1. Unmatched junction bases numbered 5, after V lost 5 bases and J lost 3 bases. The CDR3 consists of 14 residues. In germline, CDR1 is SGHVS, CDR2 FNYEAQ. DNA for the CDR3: TGTGCCAGCAGCGCGGGACAGGGATTCTACGAGCAGTACTTC. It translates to CASSAGQGFYEQYF. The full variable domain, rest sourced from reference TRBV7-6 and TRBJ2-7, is GAGVSQSPRYKVTKRGQDVALRCDPISGHVSLYWYRQALGQGPEFLTYFNYEAQQDKSGLPNDRFSAERPEGSISTLTIQRTEQRDSAMYRCASSAGQGFYEQYFGPGTRLTVT.

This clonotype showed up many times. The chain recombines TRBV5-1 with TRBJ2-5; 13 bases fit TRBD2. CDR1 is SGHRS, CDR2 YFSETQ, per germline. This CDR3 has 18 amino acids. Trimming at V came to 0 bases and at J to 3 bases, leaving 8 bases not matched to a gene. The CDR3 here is CASSLANQGTSGKETQYF. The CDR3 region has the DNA TGCGCCAGCAGCTTGGCCAATCAGGGGACTAGCGGGAAAGAGACCCAGTACTTC.

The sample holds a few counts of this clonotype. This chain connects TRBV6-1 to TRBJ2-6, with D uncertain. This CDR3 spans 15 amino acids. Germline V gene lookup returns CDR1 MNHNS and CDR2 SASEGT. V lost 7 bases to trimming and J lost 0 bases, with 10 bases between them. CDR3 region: CASTIDSSGANVLTF. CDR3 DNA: TGTGCCAGCACCATAGATAGCTCTGGGGCCAACGTCCTGACTTTC.

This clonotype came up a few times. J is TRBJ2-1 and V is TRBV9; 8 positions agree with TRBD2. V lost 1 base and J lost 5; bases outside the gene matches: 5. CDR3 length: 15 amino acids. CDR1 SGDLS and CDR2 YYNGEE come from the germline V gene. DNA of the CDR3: TGTGCCAGCAGCGTAAGCGGGGGCATAAACAATGAGCAGTTCTTC. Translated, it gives CASSVSGGINNEQFF. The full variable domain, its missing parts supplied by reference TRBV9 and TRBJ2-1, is DSGVTQTPKHLITATGQRVTLRCSPRSGDLSVYWYQQSLDQGLQFLIQYYNGEERAKGNILERFSAQQFPDLHSELNLSSLELGDSALYFCASSVSGGINNEQFFGPGTRLTVL.

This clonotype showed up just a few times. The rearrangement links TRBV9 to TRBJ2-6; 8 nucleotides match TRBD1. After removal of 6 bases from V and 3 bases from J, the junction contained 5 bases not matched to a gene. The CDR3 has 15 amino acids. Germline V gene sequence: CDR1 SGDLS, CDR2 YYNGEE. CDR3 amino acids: CASMTGVNGANVLTF. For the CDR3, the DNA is TGTGCCAGCATGACAGGGGTCAATGGGGCCAACGTCCTGACTTTC.

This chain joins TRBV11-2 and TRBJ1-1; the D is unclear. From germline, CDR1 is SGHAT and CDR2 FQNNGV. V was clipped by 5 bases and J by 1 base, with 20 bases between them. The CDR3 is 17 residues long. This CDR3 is CASSPRSLRSGNTEAFF. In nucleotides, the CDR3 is TGTGCCAGCAGCCCCCGGAGTTTGCGGTCGGGGAACACTGAAGCTTTCTTT.

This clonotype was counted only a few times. CDR3 protein: CATAHEAGVDTQYF. CDR3 DNA sequence: TGTGCCACGGCCCACGAAGCGGGAGTAGATACGCAGTATTTT. The chain couples TRBV10-3 to TRBJ2-3; TRBD2 matches at 8 bases. The CDR3 length is 14 residues. Per the germline V gene, CDR1 is ENHRY and CDR2 is SYGVKD. The junction had 11 bases not matched to a gene; V was cut back by 10 bases and J by 5 bases.

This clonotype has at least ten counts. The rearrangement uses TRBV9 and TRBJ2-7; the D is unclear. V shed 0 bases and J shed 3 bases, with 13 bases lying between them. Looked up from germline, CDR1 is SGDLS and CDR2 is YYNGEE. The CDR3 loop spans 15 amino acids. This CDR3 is CASSVGLGSDYEQYF. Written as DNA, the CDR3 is TGTGCCAGCAGCGTAGGGTTAGGTTCGGACTACGAGCAGTACTTC. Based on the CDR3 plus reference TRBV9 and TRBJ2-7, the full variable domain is DSGVTQTPKHLITATGQRVTLRCSPRSGDLSVYWYQQSLDQGLQFLIQYYNGEERAKGNILERFSAQQFPDLHSELNLSSLELGDSALYFCASSVGLGSDYEQYFGPGTRLTVT.

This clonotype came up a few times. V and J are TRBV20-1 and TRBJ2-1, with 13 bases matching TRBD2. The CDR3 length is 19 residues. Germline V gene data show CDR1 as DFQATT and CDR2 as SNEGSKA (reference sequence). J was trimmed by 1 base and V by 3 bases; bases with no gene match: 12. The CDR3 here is CSASPPRTSGSLSYNEQFF. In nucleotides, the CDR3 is TGCAGTGCTAGCCCCCCCCGGACTAGCGGGAGTTTATCCTACAATGAGCAGTTCTTC.

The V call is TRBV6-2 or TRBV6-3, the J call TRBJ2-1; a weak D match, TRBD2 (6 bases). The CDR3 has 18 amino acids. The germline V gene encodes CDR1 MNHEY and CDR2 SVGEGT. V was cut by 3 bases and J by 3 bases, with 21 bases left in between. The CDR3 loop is CASSYGWRAGRFYNEQFF. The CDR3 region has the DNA TGTGCCAGCAGTTATGGGTGGCGAGCGGGCAGGTTCTACAATGAGCAGTTCTTC.

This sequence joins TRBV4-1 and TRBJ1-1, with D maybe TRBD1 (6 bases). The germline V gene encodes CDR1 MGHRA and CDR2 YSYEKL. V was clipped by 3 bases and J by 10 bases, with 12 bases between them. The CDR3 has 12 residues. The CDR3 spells CASSHRQDGAFF. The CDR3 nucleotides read TGCGCCAGCAGCCACAGACAGGATGGAGCTTTCTTT.